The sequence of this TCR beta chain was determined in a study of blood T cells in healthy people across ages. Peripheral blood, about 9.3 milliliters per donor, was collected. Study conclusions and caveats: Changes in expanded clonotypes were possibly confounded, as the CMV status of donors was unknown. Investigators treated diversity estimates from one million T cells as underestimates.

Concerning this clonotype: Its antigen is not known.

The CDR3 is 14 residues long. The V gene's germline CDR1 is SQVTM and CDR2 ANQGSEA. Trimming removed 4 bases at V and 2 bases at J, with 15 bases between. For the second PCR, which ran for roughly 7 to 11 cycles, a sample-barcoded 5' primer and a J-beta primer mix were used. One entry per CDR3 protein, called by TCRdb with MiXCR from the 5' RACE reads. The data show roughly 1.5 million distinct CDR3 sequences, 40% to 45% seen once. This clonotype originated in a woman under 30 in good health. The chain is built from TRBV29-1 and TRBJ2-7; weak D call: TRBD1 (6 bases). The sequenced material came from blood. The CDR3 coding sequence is TGCAGCGTTGGACATCAGGACAGAGCCTACGAGCAGTACTTC. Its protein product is CSVGHQDRAYEQYF.